This T cell receptor (beta chain) was captured in a study of cytomegalovirus exposure and HLA in healthy donors. Study-wide background: An early data release held 79 million or so unique TCRs from HLA-typed donors. Study-wide points: Certain indistinguishable V segments, among them TRBV6-2 and TRBV6-3, were excluded. There were reportedly fewer N-insertions in an Asian-associated ancestry cluster than the approximately 670-donor mean, in a later analysis.

This clone was observed a handful of times. Its antigen is unidentified. The primer mix had 60 Vbeta and 13 Jbeta primers. Profiled with immunoSEQ multiplex PCR; TCRdb holds only in-frame clones, not every one. The sample has about 160,000 clones; 65% to 85% are singletons. Germline CDR1 is SGHDN and CDR2 is FVKESK. V trimming: 4 bases; J trimming: 5 bases; junction bases outside the gene matches: 5. The CDR3 totals 15 residues. The chain has TRBV14 and TRBJ2-2; 9 bases map to TRBD2. Input material: PBMCs. The TCR was taken from a man in his 60s in good health and CMV-seronegative. The CDR3: CASSRAGGYTGELFF. CDR3 DNA: TGTGCCAGCAGCCGAGCGGGAGGTTATACCGGGGAGCTGTTTTTT.